The 11 T cell receptor beta chains in this list originate from one sample, sequenced in a study of T cell responses to AZD1222 COVID-19 vaccine. This table comes from immunoSEQ multiplex PCR, and its TCRdb copy is limited to in-frame clones, with some not included. This repertoire shows 190,000 or so clones, approximately 93% found once; its top ten account for 1%. The specimen comprised peripheral blood, sampled 28 days after the second AZD1222 dose. Receptors originate from an adult who received the AZD1222 COVID-19 vaccine.

The chain links TRBV28 to TRBJ2-3, with 9 bases aligning to TRBD2. Germline CDR1 and CDR2: MDHEN and SYDVKM. The CDR3 has 14 amino acids. Unmatched junction bases numbered 4, after V lost 3 bases and J lost 6 bases. CDR3 coding DNA: TGTGCCAGCAGTTTGCGGGGGGGCGGGGATACGCAGTATTTT. Its protein is CASSLRGGGDTQYF.

The chain is built from TRBV6-5 and TRBJ1-2; no clear D gene. Trimming shortened V by 0 bases and J by 8 bases, and 13 bases separated the two germline ends. Per the germline V gene, CDR1 is MNHEY and CDR2 is SVGAGI. The CDR3 is made up of 14 amino acids. The CDR3 reads CASSYSTVNSGYTF. CDR3 nucleotide sequence: TGTGCCAGCAGTTACTCCACCGTTAATAGCGGCTACACCTTC.

V and J are TRBV28 and TRBJ2-2; 8 nucleotides agree with TRBD1. The CDR3 contains 19 residues. CDR1 and CDR2 from the germline V gene are MDHEN and SYDVKM. Losses at the gene ends were 1 base for V and 3 bases for J; bases not matched to a gene: 13. CDR3 in DNA: TGTGCCAGCAGTTTATCTTATCGTTGGGGACAGGTTTACACCGGGGAGCTGTTTTTT. This sequence encodes CASSLSYRWGQVYTGELFF.

The chain carries TRBV29-1 and TRBJ2-7; 9 positions agree with TRBD2. Germline CDR1 SQVTM, CDR2 ANQGSEA. V shed 7 bases, J shed 2 bases, and the junction held 9 bases outside the gene matches. The CDR3 runs to 14 residues. In DNA form, the CDR3 reads TGCAGCGCAACGCGACTAGCGGACACCTACGAGCAGTACTTC. Encoded protein: CSATRLADTYEQYF.

J is TRBJ2-3 and V is TRBV28; D uncertain. Germline values: CDR1 MDHEN, CDR2 SYDVKM. The CDR3 consists of 13 residues. Trimming stripped 3 bases from V and 3 bases from J, with 7 bases between. The CDR3 sequence is CASSLSQTDTQYF. The CDR3 nucleotides read TGTGCCAGCAGTTTGAGTCAGACAGATACGCAGTATTTT. Variable domain in full (rest from reference TRBV28 and TRBJ2-3): DVKVTQSSRYLVKRTGEKVFLECVQDMDHENMFWYRQDPGLGLRLIYFSYDVKMKEKGDIPEGYSVSREKKERFSLILESASTNQTSMYLCASSLSQTDTQYFGPGTRLTVL.

The rearrangement links TRBV6-4 to TRBJ1-2; tentative D call: TRBD1 (6 bases). The CDR3 has 15 residues. Looked up from germline, CDR1 is MRHNA and CDR2 is SNTAGT. V was clipped by 9 bases and J by 2 bases, with 19 bases between them. This CDR3 reads CARSPGGVGNYGYTF. The CDR3 DNA sequence: TGTGCCAGGTCGCCCGGGGGCGTTGGAAACTATGGCTACACCTTC.

The count of this clone is one. The chain joins TRBV2 to TRBJ1-4, with 9 bases lining up with TRBD1. The length of the CDR3 is 14 residues. Germline lookup yields CDR1 SNHLY and CDR2 FYNNEI. V lost 4 bases, J lost 7 bases, and 4 bases stayed unmatched. The CDR3 bases are TGTGCCAGCAGTGCCGGGACAGGGAGTGAAAAACTGTTTTTT. Protein: CASSAGTGSEKLFF. Filled out from reference TRBV2 and TRBJ1-4, the complete variable domain reads EPEVTQTPSHQVTQMGQEVILRCVPISNHLYFYWYRQILGQKVEFLVSFYNNEISEKSEIFDDQFSVERPDGSNFTLKIRSTKLEDSAMYFCASSAGTGSEKLFFGSGTQLSVL.

The J gene is TRBJ2-7, the V gene TRBV14; D is perhaps TRBD2 (5 bases). The CDR3 runs 16 residues. V gave up 0 bases and J gave up 1 base, with 13 bases separating them. Germline V CDR1 and CDR2: SGHDN, FVKESK. CDR3 in amino acids: CASSQDRGGKSYEQYF. The CDR3 coding sequence is TGTGCCAGCAGCCAAGACAGAGGAGGAAAATCCTACGAGCAGTACTTC.

The gene calls are TRBV6-5 and TRBJ1-5; no definite D call. The CDR3 runs to 13 residues. Germline V gene lookup returns CDR1 MNHEY and CDR2 SVGAGI. Between the trimmed V and J ends, which lost 8 bases and 3 bases, there was a span of 11 bases. Here the CDR3 DNA reads TGTGCCAGCGACCCTGACCTCAATCAGCCCCAGCATTTT. Translation gives CASDPDLNQPQHF.

This rearrangement joins TRBV6-6 to TRBJ2-1, with 10 bases that match TRBD1. This CDR3 spans 15 amino acids. V shed 7 bases, J shed 10 bases, and the junction held 13 bases outside the gene matches. Germline V gene lookup returns CDR1 MNHNY and CDR2 SVGAGI (reference sequence). As DNA, the CDR3 is TGTGCCAGCAATCAGGGGGGGACAGGGGCCTTCGAGCAGTTCTTC. Translating gives CASNQGGTGAFEQFF.

V and J are TRBV28 and TRBJ1-4, with D possibly matching TRBD1 (6 bases). Germline V gene sequence: CDR1 MDHEN, CDR2 SYDVKM. This CDR3 is 18 amino acids long. V lost 5 bases to trimming and J lost 8 bases, with 27 bases between them. CDR3 in DNA: TGTGCCAGCAGTCCCGCCTACTCCGGGACACCCGAGGGGGAAAAACTGTTTTTT. Translated, it gives CASSPAYSGTPEGEKLFF.